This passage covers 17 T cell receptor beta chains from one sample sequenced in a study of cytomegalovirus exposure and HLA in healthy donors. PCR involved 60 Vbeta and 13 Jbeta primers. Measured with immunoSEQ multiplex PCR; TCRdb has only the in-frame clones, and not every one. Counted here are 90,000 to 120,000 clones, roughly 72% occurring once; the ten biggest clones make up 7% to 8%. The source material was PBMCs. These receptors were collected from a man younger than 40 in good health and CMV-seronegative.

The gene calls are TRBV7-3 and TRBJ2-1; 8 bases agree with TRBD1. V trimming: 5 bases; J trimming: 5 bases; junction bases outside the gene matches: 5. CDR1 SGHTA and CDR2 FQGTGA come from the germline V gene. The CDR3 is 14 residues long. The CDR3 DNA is TGTGCCAGCAGCCCGGGACAGGCGAACAATGAGCAGTTCTTC. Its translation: CASSPGQANNEQFF.

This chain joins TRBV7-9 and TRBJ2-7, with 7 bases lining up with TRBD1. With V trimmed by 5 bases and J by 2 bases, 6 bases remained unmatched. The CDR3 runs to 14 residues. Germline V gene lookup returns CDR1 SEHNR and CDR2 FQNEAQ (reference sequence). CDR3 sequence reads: CASSTGTETYEQYF. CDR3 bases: TGTGCCAGCAGCACCGGGACAGAGACCTACGAGCAGTACTTC.

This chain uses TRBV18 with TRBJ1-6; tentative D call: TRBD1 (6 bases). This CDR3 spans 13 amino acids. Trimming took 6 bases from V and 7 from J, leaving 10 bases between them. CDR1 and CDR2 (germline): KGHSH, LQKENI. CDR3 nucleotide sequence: TGTGCCAGCTCTCAAAGGGGGAATTCACCCCTCCACTTT. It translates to CASSQRGNSPLHF.

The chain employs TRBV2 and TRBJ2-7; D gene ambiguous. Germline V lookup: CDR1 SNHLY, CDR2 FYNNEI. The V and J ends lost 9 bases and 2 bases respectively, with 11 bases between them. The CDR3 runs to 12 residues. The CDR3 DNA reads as TGTGCCAGTACTCGTTACGCCTACGAGCAGTACTTC. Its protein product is CASTRYAYEQYF.

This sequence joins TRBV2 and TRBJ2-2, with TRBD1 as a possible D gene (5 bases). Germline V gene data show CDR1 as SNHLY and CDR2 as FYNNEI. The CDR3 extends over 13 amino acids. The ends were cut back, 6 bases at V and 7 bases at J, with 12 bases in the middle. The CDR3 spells CASRGRAIGELFF. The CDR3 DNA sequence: TGTGCCAGCAGAGGCAGGGCCATCGGGGAGCTGTTTTTT.

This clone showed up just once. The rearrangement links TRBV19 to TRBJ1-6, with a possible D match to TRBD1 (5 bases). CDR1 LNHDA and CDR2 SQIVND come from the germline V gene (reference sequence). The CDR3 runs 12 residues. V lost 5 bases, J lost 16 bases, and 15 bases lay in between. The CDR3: CASSLTDRPLHF. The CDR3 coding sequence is TGTGCCAGTAGTCTAACTGACAGACCGCTCCACTTT.

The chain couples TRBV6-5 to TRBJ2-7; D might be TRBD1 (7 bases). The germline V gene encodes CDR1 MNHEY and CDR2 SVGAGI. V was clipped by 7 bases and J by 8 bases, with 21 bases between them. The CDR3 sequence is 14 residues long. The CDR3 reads CASTDSGAGGKQYF. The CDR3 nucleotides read TGTGCCAGCACCGACTCGGGGGCAGGGGGGAAGCAGTACTTC.

The CDR3 loop is CASSPSGGTGELFF. CDR3 nucleotide sequence: TGTGCCAGCTCACCCTCAGGGGGCACCGGGGAGCTGTTTTTT. This rearrangement joins TRBV18 to TRBJ2-2; 7 bases are shared with TRBD1. CDR3 length: 14 amino acids. The germline gives CDR1 KGHSH, CDR2 LQKENI. J was trimmed by 4 bases and V by 3 bases; bases with no gene match: 2.

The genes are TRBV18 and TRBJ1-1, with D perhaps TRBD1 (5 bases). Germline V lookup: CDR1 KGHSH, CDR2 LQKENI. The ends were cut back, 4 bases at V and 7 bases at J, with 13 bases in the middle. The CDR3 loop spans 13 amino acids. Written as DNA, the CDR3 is TGTGCCAGCTCACTCGGCGCAGGGTATGAAGCTTTCTTT. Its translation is CASSLGAGYEAFF.

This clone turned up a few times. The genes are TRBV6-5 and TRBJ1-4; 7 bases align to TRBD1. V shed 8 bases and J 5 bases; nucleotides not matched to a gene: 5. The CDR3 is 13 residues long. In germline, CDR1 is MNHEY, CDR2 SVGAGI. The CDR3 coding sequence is TGTGCCAGCCGCGGACAGGCGAATGAAAAACTGTTTTTT. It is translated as CASRGQANEKLFF.

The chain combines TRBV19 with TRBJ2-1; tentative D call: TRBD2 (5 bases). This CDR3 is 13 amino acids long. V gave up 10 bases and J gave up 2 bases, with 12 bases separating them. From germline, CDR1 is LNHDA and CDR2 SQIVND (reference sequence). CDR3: CATGRDTYNEQFF. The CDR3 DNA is TGTGCCACCGGACGGGATACCTACAATGAGCAGTTCTTC.

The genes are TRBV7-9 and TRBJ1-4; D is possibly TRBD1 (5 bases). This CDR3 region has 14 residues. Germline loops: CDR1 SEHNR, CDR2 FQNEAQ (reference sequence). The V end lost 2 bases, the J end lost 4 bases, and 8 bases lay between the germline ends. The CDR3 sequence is CASSLRQSNEKLFF. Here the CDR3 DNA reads TGTGCCAGCAGCTTAAGACAGAGTAATGAAAAACTGTTTTTT.

This CDR3 reads CASSFGNRVDEQYF. CDR3 DNA: TGTGCCAGCAGCTTCGGGAACAGGGTAGACGAGCAGTACTTC. The rearrangement uses TRBV13 and TRBJ2-7; a possible D gene is TRBD1 (6 bases). Germline V gives CDR1 PRHDT, CDR2 FYEKMQ (reference sequence). This CDR3 is built from 14 residues. Trimming took off 3 bases at V and 5 bases at J, with 14 bases between the two ends. The entire variable domain, with the rest obtained from reference TRBV13 and TRBJ2-7, is as follows: AAGVIQSPRHLIKEKRETATLKCYPIPRHDTVYWYQQGPGQDPQFLISFYEKMQSDKGSIPDRFSAQQFSDYHSELNMSSLELGDSALYFCASSFGNRVDEQYFGPGTRLTVT.

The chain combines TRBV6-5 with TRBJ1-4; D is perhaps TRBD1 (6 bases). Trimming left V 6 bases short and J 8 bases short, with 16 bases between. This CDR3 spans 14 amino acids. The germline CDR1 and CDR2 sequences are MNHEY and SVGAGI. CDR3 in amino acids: CASRLDGQSEKLFF. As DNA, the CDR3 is TGTGCCAGCAGACTAGACGGACAGAGCGAAAAACTGTTTTTT.

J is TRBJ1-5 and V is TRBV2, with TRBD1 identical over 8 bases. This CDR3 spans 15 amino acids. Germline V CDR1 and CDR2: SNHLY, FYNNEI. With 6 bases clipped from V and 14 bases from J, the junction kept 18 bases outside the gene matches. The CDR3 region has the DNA TGTGCCAGCAGGGGAACCGGGACAGGACTTAGTGGCGAGCATTTT. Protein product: CASRGTGTGLSGEHF.

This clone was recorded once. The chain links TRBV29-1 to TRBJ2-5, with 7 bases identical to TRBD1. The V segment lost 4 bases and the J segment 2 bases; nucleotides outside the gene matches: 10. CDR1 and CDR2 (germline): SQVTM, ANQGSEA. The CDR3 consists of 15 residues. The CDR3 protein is CSVGRTGGGQETQYF. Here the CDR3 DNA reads TGCAGCGTTGGTAGGACAGGCGGTGGACAAGAGACCCAGTACTTC. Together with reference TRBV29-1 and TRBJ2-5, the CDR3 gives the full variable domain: SAVISQKPSRDICQRGTSLTIQCQVDSQVTMMFWYRQQPGQSLTLIATANQGSEATYESGFVIDKFPISRPNLTFSTLTVSNMSPEDSSIYLCSVGRTGGGQETQYFGPGTRLLVL.

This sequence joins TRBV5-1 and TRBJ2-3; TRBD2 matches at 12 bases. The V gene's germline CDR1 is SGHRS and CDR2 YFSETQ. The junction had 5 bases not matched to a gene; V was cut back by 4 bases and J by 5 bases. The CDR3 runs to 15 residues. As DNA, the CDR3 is TGCGCCAGCAGCCGGACTAGCGGGGAAGGAGATACGCAGTATTTT. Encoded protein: CASSRTSGEGDTQYF.